The entry that follows covers one T cell receptor (beta chain) sequence. Its antigen is undetermined. Together with a sample-barcoded 5' primer, a J-beta primer mix was included in a second PCR lasting about 7 to 12 cycles. From the 5' RACE reads, TCRdb called clonotypes with MiXCR, one entry per CDR3 protein. The sample shows roughly 1,500,000 distinct CDR3 sequences, roughly 40% of them seen only once. Looked up from germline, CDR1 is SEHNR and CDR2 is FQNEAQ (reference sequence). This CDR3 region has 15 residues. Losses at the gene ends were 4 bases for V and 5 bases for J; bases not matched to a gene: 6. The source of the sample is a study of blood T cells in healthy people across ages. Study observations and caveats: Roughly linearly, TCR beta diversity per million T cells fell as age increased.

The clonotype originates from a young woman in good health. V is TRBV7-9 and J is TRBJ2-1, with TRBD1 identical over 9 bases. Sequenced input: blood. The CDR3 DNA sequence: TGTGCCAGCAGCTCCCCCGGGACAGGGCACAATGAGCAGTTCTTC. The encoded protein is CASSSPGTGHNEQFF. Filled out from reference TRBV7-9 and TRBJ2-1, the complete variable domain reads DTGVSQNPRHKITKRGQNVTFRCDPISEHNRLYWYRQTLGQGPEFLTYFQNEAQLEKSRLLSDRFSAERPKGSFSTLEIQRTEQGDSAMYLCASSSPGTGHNEQFFGPGTRLTVL.